This T cell receptor (beta chain) appears in the sequencing data of a study of CD8 T cells in Susac syndrome. TCR beta from blood CD8+ and CD4+ T cells was sequenced. Bulk CD8+ and CD4+ cells came from magnetic negative isolation; CD8+ TEMRA by FACS. Germline V lookup: CDR1 SEHNR, CDR2 FQNEAQ (reference sequence). This CDR3 is 15 amino acids long. Trimming at V came to 1 base and at J to 1 base, leaving 3 bases not matched to a gene. In its sample, this clonotype was seen a few times. It was with random hexamers that 0.5 to 1 ug RNA was reverse transcribed. The amplification used immunoSEQ multiplex PCR on TCR beta CDR3; it spanned 54 Vbeta and 13 Jbeta. TCRdb reanalysed the immunoSEQ multiplex PCR reads using MiXCR and keeps one entry per CDR3 protein. This table has 170,000 or so distinct CDR3 sequences, roughly 95% appearing once.

The sequence was collected from a human donor with multiple sclerosis. The sequenced sample was CD8+ T cells from PBMCs. The chain recombines TRBV7-9 with TRBJ2-7; 8 bases are shared with TRBD1. CDR3 DNA sequence: TGTGCCAGCAGCTTAGGACAGGGGCCATCCTACGAGCAGTACTTC. This gives the protein CASSLGQGPSYEQYF.